These T cell receptor beta chains were read from a single sample in a study of metastatic and nonmetastatic thyroid tumors. TCRdb reprocessed the PCR reads using MiXCR. The sample gives 40,000 or so clones, 17% of which show up once; around 9.9% is in the top ten. The source material was tumor tissue. These TCRs come from a female donor with papillary thyroid cancer or a benign thyroid nodule (not recorded which). Some clones in this sample may be carry-over from other donors' samples. Each CDR3 is given with its conserved first and last residue.

V gene | CDR3 protein
TRBV6-1 | CASNRETSGMGEQYF
TRBV6-1 | CAGSLRLGESSGNTIYF
TRBV2 | CASSESSGRANTQYF
TRBV4-3 | CASSHGTGDPGELFF
TRBV3-1 | CASRKAGGPSHEQYF
TRBV9 | CASSVDLDNEQFF
TRBV11-3 | CASSLEVGDTQYF
TRBV12-5 | CASGLGAGAMNTEAFF
TRBV28 | CASSLPRGPSYEQYF
TRBV7-9 | CASSLAQGPNQPQHF
TRBV20-1 | CSAIWKAAGSPNEQFF
TRBV2 | CASSATSGNNEQFF
TRBV6-1 | CASRTETQETQYF
TRBV6-4 | CASSEAGGARETQYF
TRBV6-1 | CASRVFRPYNQPQHF
TRBV19 | CSSSMGGRGVDTQYF
TRBV28 | CASSVTNYGYTF
TRBV6-1 | CASTNFGGLDGGEQFF